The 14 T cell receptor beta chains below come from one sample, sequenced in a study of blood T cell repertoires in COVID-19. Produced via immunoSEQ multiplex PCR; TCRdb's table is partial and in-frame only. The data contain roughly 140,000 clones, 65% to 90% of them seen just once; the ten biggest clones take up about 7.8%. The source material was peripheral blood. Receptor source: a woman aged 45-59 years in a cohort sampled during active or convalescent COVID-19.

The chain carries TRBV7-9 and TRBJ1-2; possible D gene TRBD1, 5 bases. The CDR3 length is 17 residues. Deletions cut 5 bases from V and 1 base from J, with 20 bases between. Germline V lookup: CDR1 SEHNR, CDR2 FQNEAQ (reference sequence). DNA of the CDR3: TGTGCCAGCAGCGGCGGACCGACAGAGTCACTTAACTATGGCTACACCTTC. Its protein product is CASSGGPTESLNYGYTF.

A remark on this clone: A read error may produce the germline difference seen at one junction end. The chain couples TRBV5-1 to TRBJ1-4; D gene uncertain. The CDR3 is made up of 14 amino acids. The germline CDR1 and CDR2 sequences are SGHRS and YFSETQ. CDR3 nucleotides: TGCGCCAGCAGCTTTTTTACAACTAGTGAAAAACTGTTTTTT. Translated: CASSFFTTSEKLFF.

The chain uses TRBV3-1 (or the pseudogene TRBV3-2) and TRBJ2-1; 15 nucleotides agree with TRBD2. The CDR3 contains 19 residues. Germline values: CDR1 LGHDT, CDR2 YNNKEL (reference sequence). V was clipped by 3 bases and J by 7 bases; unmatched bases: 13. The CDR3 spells CASSQDGTSGGSQSNEQFF. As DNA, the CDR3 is TGTGCCAGCAGCCAGGACGGGACTAGCGGGGGGTCCCAGTCAAATGAGCAGTTCTTC.

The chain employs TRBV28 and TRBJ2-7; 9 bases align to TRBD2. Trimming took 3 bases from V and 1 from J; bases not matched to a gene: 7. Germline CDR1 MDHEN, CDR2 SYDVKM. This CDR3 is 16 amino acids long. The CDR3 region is CASSLGGGAHSYEQYF. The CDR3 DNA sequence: TGTGCCAGCAGTTTGGGCGGGGGGGCTCATTCCTACGAGCAGTACTTC.

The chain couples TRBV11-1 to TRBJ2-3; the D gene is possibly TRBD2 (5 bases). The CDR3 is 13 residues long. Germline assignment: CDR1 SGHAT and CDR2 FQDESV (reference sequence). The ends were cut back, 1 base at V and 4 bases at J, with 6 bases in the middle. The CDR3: CASSLVGADTQYF. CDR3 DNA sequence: TGTGCCAGCAGCTTAGTCGGGGCAGATACGCAGTATTTT. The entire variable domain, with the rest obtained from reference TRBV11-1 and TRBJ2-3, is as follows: EAEVAQSPRYKITEKSQAVAFWCDPISGHATLYWYRQILGQGPELLVQFQDESVVDDSQLPKDRFSAERLKGVDSTLKIQPAELGDSAMYLCASSLVGADTQYFGPGTRLTVL.

CDR3 amino acids: CASSPRTGGLEKLFF. DNA for the CDR3: TGTGCCAGTAGTCCACGGACAGGGGGCCTTGAAAAACTGTTTTTT. The V gene is TRBV19, the J gene TRBJ1-4; 11 bases are shared with TRBD1. This CDR3 has 15 amino acids. The V gene's germline CDR1 is LNHDA and CDR2 SQIVND (reference sequence). V was clipped by 5 bases and J by 7 bases; unmatched bases: 6.

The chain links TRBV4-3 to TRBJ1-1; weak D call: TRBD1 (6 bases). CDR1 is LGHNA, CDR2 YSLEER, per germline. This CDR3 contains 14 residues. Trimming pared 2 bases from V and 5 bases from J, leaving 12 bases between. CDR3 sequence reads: CASSQPDRLTEAFF. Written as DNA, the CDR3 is TGCGCCAGCAGCCAACCCGACAGGTTGACTGAAGCTTTCTTT.

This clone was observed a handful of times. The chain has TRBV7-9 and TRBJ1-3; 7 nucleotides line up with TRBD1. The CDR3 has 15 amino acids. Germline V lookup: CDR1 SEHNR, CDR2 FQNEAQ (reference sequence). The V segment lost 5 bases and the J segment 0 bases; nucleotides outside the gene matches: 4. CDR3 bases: TGTGCCAGCAGCGCGGACAGGACCTCTGGAAACACCATATATTTT. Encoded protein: CASSADRTSGNTIYF. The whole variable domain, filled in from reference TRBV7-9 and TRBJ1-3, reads DTGVSQNPRHKITKRGQNVTFRCDPISEHNRLYWYRQTLGQGPEFLTYFQNEAQLEKSRLLSDRFSAERPKGSFSTLEIQRTEQGDSAMYLCASSADRTSGNTIYFGEGSWLTVV.

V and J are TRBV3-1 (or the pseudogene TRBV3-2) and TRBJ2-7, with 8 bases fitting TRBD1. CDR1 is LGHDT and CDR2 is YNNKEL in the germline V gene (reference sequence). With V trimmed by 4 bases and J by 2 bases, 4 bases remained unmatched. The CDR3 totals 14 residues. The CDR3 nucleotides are TGTGCCAGCAGCCTCGGGGACAGGACCTACGAGCAGTACTTC. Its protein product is CASSLGDRTYEQYF.

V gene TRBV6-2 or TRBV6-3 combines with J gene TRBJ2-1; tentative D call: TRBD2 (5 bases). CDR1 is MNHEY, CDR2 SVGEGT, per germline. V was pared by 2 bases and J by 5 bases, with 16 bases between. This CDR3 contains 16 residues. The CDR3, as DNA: TGTGCCAGCAGTTACGGGTGGGGAGACTTAAACAATGAGCAGTTCTTC. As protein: CASSYGWGDLNNEQFF.

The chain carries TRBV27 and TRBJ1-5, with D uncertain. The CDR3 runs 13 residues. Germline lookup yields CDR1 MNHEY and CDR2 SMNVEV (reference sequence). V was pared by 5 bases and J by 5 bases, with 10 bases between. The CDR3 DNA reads TGTGCCAGCAGTGTCGCGGGATATCAGCCCCAGCATTTT. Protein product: CASSVAGYQPQHF.

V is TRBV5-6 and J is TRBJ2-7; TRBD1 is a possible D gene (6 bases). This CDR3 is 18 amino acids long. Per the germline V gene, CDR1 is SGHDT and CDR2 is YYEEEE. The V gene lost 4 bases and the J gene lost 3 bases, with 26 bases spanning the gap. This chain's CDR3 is CASSPLTGTSAANYEQYF. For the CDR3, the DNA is TGTGCCAGCAGCCCCCTTACCGGGACATCAGCGGCTAACTACGAGCAGTACTTC.

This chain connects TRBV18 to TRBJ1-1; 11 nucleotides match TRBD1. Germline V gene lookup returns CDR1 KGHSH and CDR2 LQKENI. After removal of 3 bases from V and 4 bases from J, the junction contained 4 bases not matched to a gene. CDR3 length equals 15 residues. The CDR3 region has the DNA TGTGCCAGCTCACCCCGGGACAGGGGGATCACTGAAGCTTTCTTT. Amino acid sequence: CASSPRDRGITEAFF.

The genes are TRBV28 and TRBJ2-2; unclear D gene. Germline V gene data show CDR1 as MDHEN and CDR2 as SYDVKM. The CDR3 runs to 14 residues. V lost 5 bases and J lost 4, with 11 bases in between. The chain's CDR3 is CASSQMGFTGELFF. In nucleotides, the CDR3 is TGTGCCAGCAGTCAGATGGGCTTCACCGGGGAGCTGTTTTTT.